The 9 T cell receptor beta chains below come from one sample, sequenced in a study of blood T cell repertoires in COVID-19. Libraries were prepared by immunoSEQ multiplex PCR; TCRdb keeps only in-frame clonotypes and omits some of them. The sample includes fewer than 300,000 clones, over 75% seen only once; the top ten take more than 0.95%. Sequencing was carried out using PBMCs or T cells enriched from blood (not recorded which). These receptors were taken from a woman in her 30s who had recovered from COVID-19.

The chain joins TRBV3-1 (or the pseudogene TRBV3-2) to TRBJ1-1; D not certain. There are 15 residues in the CDR3. V gave up 3 bases and J gave up 0 bases, with 11 bases separating them. The germline gives CDR1 LGHDT, CDR2 YNNKEL (reference sequence). CDR3 bases: TGTGCCAGCAGCCATCCCGGAGGTATGAACACTGAAGCTTTCTTT. Its protein is CASSHPGGMNTEAFF.

The table lists this clone with a count of one. The V and J genes are TRBV30 and TRBJ1-1, with D possibly matching TRBD1 (5 bases). Per germline, CDR1 GTSNPN and CDR2 SVGIG (reference sequence). The CDR3 is 14 amino acids. Trimming removed 3 bases from V and 10 bases from J, with 21 bases in between. The DNA of the CDR3 is TGTGCCTGGAGCGCCGTCGGGGGGAAGGTAGTAGCTTTCTTT. The encoded protein is CAWSAVGGKVVAFF.

This rearrangement joins TRBV2 to TRBJ1-1; D might be TRBD1 (5 bases). The V gene's germline CDR1 is SNHLY and CDR2 FYNNEI. CDR3 length equals 13 residues. V shed 6 bases and J shed 7 bases, with 15 bases lying between them. Here the CDR3 reads CASRMDNSREAFF. The DNA for the CDR3 is TGTGCCAGCAGGATGGACAATTCCCGTGAAGCTTTCTTT.

The V call is TRBV27, the J call TRBJ2-3; 8 bases align to TRBD2. The CDR3 is 13 amino acids. Germline V CDR1 and CDR2: MNHEY, SMNVEV (reference sequence). Trimming removed 3 bases from V and 4 bases from J; junction bases left unmatched: 0. CDR3: CASSLREADTQYF. The CDR3 nucleotides read TGTGCCAGCAGTTTGCGGGAGGCAGATACGCAGTATTTT.

The chain has TRBV24-1 and TRBJ1-1; 8 bases map to TRBD1. The CDR3 spans 15 residues. Germline V gene sequence: CDR1 KGHDR, CDR2 SFDVKD. V was pared by 3 bases and J by 7 bases, with 9 bases of the junction left unmatched. CDR3 in amino acids: CATSDPTGGSGEAFF. CDR3 coding DNA: TGTGCCACCAGTGATCCAACAGGGGGTAGCGGTGAAGCTTTCTTT.

This sequence joins TRBV4-3 and TRBJ2-1; 8 nucleotides align to TRBD2. After removal of 3 bases from V and 5 bases from J, the junction contained 6 bases not matched to a gene. The CDR3 consists of 15 residues. Germline-derived CDR1 and CDR2 are LGHNA and YSLEER. In nucleotides, the CDR3 is TGCGCCAGCAGCCATTATGGGACTAGAGACAATGAGCAGTTCTTC. Amino acids: CASSHYGTRDNEQFF.

This rearrangement joins TRBV9 to TRBJ2-1; 13 bases agree with TRBD2. Germline CDR1 is SGDLS and CDR2 is YYNGEE. CDR3 length: 16 residues. J gave up 7 bases and V 4 bases, and 8 bases lay outside the gene matches. In DNA, the CDR3 is TGTGCCAGCAGCCTAACTGGACTAGCGGGAGAAAATGAGCAGTTCTTC. Its protein product is CASSLTGLAGENEQFF.

The chain joins TRBV4-3 to TRBJ1-1, with a tentative D call TRBD1 (6 bases). The V end was cut by 0 bases, the J end by 5 bases, with 13 bases between. This CDR3 has 15 amino acids. Germline V gene lookup returns CDR1 LGHNA and CDR2 YSLEER. The CDR3 loop reads CASSQDRGMGTEAFF. CDR3 nucleotides: TGCGCCAGCAGCCAAGACAGGGGAATGGGAACTGAAGCTTTCTTT.

The chain has TRBV5-6 and TRBJ1-2, with TRBD1 identical over 7 bases. There are 14 residues in the CDR3. V was clipped by 3 bases and J by 6 bases; unmatched bases: 8. CDR1 SGHDT and CDR2 YYEEEE come from the germline V gene. The CDR3 sequence is CASSYTGVSDGYTF. The CDR3 nucleotides read TGTGCCAGCAGCTACACAGGGGTCTCGGATGGCTACACCTTC.